A selection of T cell receptor beta chains follows, all from one sample in a study of graft-versus-host responses after intestinal transplantation. Their target antigens are unknown. Measured with immunoSEQ multiplex PCR; TCRdb has only the in-frame clones, and not every one. In the table there are tens of thousands of clones, about 95% of which are singletons. This specimen consisted of unstimulated CD8+ T cells sorted from spleen or lymph node cells, obtained before transplant. Receptors were obtained from a human donor who was the organ donor for an intestinal transplant. CDR3s leave out the opening cysteine and the closing phenylalanine or tryptophan. D genes are given only for firm matches.

D gene,V gene,CDR3 length,CDR3 protein
-,TRBV5-1,13,ASSLGEGTFYGYT
-,TRBV6-5,12,ASSYPQTSYGYT
-,TRBV5-1,13,ASSWTHRDDNEQF
-,TRBV2,13,ASSVGGSSRQPQH
TRBD1,TRBV5-1,13,ASSYPGGVNTEAF
-,TRBV21-1,14,ASSKAPGRPYDGYT
-,TRBV4-2,14,ASSQEGIPSGDTQY
-,TRBV4-1,13,ASSQERGLLYEQY
-,TRBV30,12,AWSRGQGGNEQF
-,TRBV7-9,10,ASSLGDFEQY
-,TRBV27,11,ASSWGFDYGYT
-,TRBV6-4,10,ASRSGNNEQF
-,TRBV2,7,ASAGGRG
-,TRBV30,10,AWSVAFYEQY
-,TRBV4-1,15,ASSQELTVGGNQPQH
TRBD2,TRBV15,16,ATSRDRGGATLTDTQY
-,TRBV6-6,9,ASSDPYEQY
-,TRBV15,12,ATSRGYSNQPQH
TRBD2,TRBV6-1,13,ASRSLAGGYDEQF
-,TRBV7-3,11,ASSWGLQETQY
-,TRBV28,11,ASSLVSTGELF
TRBD2,TRBV5-8,16,ASSLNPTTSGGTDTQY